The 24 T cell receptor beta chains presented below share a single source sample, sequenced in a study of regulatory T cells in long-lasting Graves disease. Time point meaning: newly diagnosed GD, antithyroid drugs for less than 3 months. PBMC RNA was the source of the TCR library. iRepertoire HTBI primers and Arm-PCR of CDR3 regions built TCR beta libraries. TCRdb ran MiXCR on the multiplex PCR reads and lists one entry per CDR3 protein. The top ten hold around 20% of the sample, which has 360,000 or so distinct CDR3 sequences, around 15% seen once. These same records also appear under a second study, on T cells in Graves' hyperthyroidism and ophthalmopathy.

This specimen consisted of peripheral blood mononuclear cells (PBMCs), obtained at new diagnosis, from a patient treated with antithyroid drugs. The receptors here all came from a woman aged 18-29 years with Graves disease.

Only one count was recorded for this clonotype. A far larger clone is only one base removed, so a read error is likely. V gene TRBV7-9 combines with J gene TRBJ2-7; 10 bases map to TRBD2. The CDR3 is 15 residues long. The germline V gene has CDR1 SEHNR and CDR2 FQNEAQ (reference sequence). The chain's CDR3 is CASSPSGRGDYELYF. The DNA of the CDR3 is TGTGCCAGCAGCCCCAGCGGGAGGGGGGACTACGAGCTGTACTTC. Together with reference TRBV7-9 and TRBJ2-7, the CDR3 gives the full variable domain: DTGVSQNPRHKITKRGQNVTFRCDPISEHNRLYWYRQTLGQGPEFLTYFQNEAQLEKSRLLSDRFSAERPKGSFSTLEIQRTEQGDSAMYLCASSPSGRGDYELYFGPGTRLTVT.

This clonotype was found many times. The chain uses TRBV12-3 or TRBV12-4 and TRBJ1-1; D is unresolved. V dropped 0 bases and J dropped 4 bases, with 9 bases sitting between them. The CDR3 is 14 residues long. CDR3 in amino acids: CASSLATYTTEAFF. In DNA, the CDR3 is TGTGCCAGCAGTTTAGCTACCTACACCACTGAAGCTTTCTTT.

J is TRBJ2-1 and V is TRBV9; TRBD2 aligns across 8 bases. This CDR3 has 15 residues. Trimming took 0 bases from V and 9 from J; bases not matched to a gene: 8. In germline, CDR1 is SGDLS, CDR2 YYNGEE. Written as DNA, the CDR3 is TGTGCCAGCAGCGTAGACGGGGGGGCCAGGGGTGAGCAGTTCTTC. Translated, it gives CASSVDGGARGEQFF. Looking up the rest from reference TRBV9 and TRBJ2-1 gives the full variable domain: DSGVTQTPKHLITATGQRVTLRCSPRSGDLSVYWYQQSLDQGLQFLIQYYNGEERAKGNILERFSAQQFPDLHSELNLSSLELGDSALYFCASSVDGGARGEQFFGPGTRLTVL.

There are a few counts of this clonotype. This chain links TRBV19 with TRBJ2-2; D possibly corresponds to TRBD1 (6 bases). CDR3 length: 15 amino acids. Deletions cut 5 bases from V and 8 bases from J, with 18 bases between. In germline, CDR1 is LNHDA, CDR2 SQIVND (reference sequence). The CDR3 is CASSASGHSRGELFF. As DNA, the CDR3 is TGTGCCAGTAGTGCGTCGGGACACTCGAGGGGGGAGCTGTTTTTT.

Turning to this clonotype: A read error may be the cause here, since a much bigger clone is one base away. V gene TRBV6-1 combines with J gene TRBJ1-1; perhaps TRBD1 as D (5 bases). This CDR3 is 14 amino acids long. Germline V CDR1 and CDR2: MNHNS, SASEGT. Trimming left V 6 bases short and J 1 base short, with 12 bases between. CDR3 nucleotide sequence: TGTGCCAGCAGCGCCGTGACAGAGAACACTGAAGCTTTCTTT. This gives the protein CASSAVTENTEAFF.

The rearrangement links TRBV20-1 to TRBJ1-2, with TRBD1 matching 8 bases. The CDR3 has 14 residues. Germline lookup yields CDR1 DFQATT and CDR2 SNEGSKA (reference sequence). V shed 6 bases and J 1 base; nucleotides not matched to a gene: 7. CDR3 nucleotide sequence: TGCAGTGCGGGGACAGGTGGGGGTAACTATGGCTACACCTTC. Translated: CSAGTGGGNYGYTF.

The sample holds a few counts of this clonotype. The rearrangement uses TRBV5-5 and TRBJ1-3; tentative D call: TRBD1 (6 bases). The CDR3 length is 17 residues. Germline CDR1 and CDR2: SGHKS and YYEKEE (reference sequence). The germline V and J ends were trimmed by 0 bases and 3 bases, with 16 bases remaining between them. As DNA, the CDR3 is TGTGCCAGCAGCTTGGTGGCTACGGGGGCCCATGGAAACACCATATATTTT. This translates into CASSLVATGAHGNTIYF.

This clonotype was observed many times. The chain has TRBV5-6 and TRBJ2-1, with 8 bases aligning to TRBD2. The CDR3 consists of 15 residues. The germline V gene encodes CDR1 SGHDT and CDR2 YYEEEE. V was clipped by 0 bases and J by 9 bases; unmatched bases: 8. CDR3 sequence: CASSLGSGMSIEQFF. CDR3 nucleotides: TGTGCCAGCAGCTTGGGTAGCGGGATGAGTATTGAGCAGTTCTTC.

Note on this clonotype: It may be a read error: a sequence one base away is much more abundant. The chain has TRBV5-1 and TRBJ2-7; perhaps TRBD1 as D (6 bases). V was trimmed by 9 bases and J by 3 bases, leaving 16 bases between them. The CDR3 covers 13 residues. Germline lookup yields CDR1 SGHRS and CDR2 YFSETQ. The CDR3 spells CATHRDTGYEQYF. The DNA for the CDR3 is TGCGCCACCCACCGGGACACTGGCTACGAGCAGTACTTC.

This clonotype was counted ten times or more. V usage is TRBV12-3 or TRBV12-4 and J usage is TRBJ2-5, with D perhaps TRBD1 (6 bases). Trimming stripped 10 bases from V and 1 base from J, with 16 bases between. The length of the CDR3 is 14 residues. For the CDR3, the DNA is TGTGCCACCCTGGCACAAGGGGGCCAAGAGACCCAGTACTTC. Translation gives CATLAQGGQETQYF.

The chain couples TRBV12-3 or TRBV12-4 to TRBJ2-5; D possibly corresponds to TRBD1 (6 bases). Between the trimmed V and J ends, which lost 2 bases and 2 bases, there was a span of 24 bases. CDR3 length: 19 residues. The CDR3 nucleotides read TGTGCCAGCAGTTTAACGTCCCTATTCCGGGACATAAAACAAGAGACCCAGTACTTC. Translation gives CASSLTSLFRDIKQETQYF.

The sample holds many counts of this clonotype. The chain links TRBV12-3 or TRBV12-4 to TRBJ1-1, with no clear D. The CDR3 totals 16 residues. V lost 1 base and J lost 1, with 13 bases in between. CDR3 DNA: TGTGCCAGCAGTTTAGGTCGGTTTCGGGGGAACACTGAAGCTTTCTTT. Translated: CASSLGRFRGNTEAFF.

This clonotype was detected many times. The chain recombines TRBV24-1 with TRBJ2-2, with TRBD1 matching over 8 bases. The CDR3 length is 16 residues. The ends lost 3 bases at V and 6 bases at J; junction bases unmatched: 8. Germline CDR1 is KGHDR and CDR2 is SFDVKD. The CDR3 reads CATSDLGQGIPGELFF. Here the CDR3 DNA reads TGTGCCACCAGTGATCTCGGACAGGGTATCCCCGGGGAGCTGTTTTTT.

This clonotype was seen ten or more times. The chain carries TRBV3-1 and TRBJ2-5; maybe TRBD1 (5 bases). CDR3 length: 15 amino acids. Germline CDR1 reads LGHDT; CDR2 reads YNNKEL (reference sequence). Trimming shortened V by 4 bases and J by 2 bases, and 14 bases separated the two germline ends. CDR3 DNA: TGTGCCAGCAGCCCATCCGAAGACAGACAAGAGACCCAGTACTTC. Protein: CASSPSEDRQETQYF.

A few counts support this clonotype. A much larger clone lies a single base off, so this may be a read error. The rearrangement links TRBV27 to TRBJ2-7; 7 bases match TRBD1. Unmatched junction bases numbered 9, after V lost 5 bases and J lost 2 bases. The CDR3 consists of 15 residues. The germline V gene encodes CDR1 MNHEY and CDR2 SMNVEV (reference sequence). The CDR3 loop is CASSPGTAIPYEQYF. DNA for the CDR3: TGTGCCAGCAGTCCGGGGACAGCAATACCCTACGAGCAGTACTTC.

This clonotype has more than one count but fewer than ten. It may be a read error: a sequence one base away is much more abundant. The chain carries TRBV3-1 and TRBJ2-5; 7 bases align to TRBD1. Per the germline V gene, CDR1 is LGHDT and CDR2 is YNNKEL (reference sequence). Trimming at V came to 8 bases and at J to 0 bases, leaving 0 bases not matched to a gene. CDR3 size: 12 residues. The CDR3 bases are TGTGCCAGCGGACAGGACCAAGAGACCCAGTACTTC. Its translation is CASGQDQETQYF.

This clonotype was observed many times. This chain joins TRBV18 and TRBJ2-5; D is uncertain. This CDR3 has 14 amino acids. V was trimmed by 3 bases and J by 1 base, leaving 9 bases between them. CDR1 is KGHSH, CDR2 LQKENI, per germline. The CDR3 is CASSPNSLQETQYF. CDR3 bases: TGTGCCAGCTCACCCAACTCCCTCCAAGAGACCCAGTACTTC.

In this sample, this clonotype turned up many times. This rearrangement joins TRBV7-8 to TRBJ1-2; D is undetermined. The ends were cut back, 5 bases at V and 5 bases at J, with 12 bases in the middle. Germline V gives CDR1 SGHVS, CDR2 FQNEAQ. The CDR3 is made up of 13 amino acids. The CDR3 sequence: CASSPRTAYGYTF. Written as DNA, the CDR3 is TGTGCCAGCAGCCCCCGGACGGCGTATGGCTACACCTTC.

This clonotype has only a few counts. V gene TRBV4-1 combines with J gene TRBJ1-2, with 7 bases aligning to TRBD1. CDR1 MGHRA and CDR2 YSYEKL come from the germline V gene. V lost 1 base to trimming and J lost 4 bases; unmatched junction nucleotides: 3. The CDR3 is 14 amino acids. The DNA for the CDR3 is TGCGCCAGCAGCCAAGTGACAGGGAGCTATGGCTACACCTTC. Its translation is CASSQVTGSYGYTF.

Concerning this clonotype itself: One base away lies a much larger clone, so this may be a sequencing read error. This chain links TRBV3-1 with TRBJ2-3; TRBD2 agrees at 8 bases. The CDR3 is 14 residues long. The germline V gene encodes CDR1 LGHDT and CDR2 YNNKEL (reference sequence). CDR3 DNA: TGTGCCAGCAGCGGCGGGGGGCTACAAAAGACCCTGTACTTC. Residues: CASSGGGLQKTLYF.

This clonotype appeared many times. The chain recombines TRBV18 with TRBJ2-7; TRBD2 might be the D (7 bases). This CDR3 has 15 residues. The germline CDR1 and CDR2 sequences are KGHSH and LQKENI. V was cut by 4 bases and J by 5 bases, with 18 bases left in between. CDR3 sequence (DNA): TGTGCCAGCTCACGCTCACCCCCGGGGGGCAACGAGCAGTACTTC. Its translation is CASSRSPPGGNEQYF.

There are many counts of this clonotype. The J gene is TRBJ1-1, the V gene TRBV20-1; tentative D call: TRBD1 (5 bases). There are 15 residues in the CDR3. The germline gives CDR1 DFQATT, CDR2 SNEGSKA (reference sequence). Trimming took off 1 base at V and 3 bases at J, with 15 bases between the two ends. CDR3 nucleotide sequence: TGCAGTGCTAGAGGGGGGACCCTCTCGGACACTGAAGCTTTCTTT. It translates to CSARGGTLSDTEAFF.

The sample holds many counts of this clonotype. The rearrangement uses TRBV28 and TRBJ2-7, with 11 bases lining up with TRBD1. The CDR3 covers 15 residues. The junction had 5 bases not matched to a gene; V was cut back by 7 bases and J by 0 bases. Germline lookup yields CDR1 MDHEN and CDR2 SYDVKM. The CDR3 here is CASNLGQGGSYEQYF. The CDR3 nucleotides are TGTGCCAGCAATCTGGGACAGGGGGGCTCCTACGAGCAGTACTTC.

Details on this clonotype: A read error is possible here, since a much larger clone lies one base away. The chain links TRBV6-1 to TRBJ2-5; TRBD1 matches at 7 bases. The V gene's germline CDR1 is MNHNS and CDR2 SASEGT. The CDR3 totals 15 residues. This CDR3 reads CASSRSDRVRETRYF. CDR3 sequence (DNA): TGTGCCAGCAGTAGATCCGACAGGGTACGAGAGACCCGGTACTTC.